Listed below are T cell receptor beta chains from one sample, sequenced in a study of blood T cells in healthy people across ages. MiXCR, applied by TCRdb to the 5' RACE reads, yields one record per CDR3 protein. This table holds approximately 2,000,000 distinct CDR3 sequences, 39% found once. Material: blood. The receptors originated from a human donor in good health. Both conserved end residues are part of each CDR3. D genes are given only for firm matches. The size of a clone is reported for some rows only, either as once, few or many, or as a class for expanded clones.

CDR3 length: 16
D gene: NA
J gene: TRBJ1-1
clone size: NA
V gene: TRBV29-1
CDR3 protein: CSVRGTAKGVNTEAFF
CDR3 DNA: TGCAGCGTGAGGGGGACCGCCAAAGGGGTGAACACTGAAGCTTTCTTT

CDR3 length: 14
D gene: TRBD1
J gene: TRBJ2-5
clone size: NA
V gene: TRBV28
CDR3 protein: CASSPTGVVWEQYF
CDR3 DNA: TGTGCCAGCAGTCCTACAGGGGTTGTATGGGAGCAGTACTTC

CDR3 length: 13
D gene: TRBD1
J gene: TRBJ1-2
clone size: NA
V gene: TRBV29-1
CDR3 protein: CSTNRDSGYGYTF
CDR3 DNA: TGCAGCACCAACCGGGACAGTGGTTATGGCTACACCTTC

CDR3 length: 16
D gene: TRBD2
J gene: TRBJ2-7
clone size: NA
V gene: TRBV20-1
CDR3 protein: CSARTVKSGGLGEQYF
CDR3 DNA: TGCAGTGCTAGAACCGTCAAGAGCGGGGGCCTAGGGGAGCAGTACTTC

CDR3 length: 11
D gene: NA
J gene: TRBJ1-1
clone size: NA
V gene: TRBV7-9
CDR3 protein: CASSHQDEAFF
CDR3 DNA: TGTGCCAGCAGCCACCAAGATGAAGCTTTCTTT

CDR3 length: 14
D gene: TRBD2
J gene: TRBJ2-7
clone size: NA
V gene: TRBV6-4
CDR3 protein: CASSVSGGFGEQYF
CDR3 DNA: TGTGCCAGCAGTGTAAGCGGGGGCTTTGGTGAGCAGTACTTC

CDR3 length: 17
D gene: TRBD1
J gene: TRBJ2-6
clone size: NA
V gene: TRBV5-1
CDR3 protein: CASSITDRRTGANVLTF
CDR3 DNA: TGCGCCAGCAGCATAACGGACAGGAGGACTGGGGCCAACGTCCTGACTTTC

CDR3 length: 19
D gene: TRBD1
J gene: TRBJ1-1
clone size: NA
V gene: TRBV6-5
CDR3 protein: CASSYSMMMRDSVNTEAFF
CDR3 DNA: TGTGCCAGCAGTTACTCGATGATGATGCGGGACAGCGTAAACACTGAAGCTTTCTTT

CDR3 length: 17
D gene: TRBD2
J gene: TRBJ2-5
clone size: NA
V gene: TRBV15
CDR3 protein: CATSRLHPPRGGETQYF
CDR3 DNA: TGTGCCACCAGCAGACTTCACCCCCCTCGGGGAGGGGAGACCCAGTACTTC

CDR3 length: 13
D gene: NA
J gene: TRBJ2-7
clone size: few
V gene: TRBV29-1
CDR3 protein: CSASVGGPYEQYF
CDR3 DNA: TGCAGCGCGTCTGTTGGGGGGCCCTACGAGCAGTACTTC

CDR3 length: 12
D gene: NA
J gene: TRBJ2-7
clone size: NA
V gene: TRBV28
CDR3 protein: CASSKGAHEQYF
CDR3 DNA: TGTGCCAGCAGTAAAGGGGCCCACGAGCAGTACTTC

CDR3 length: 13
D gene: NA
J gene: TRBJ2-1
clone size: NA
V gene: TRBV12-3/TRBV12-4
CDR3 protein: CTSGIAVYNEQFF
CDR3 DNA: TGTACCAGCGGAATAGCGGTGTACAATGAGCAGTTCTTC

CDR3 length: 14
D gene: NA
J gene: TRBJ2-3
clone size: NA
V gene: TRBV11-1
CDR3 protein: CASSFTGFSDTQYF
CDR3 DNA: TGTGCCAGCAGCTTCACAGGGTTCTCAGATACGCAGTATTTT

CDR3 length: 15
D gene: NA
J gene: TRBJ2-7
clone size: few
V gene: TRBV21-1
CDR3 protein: CASSQDRETLGEQYF
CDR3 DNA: TGTGCCAGCAGCCAAGACAGGGAGACTCTTGGGGAGCAGTACTTC

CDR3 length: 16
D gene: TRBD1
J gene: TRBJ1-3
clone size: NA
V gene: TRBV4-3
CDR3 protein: CASSASGTGPGNTIYF
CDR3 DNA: TGCGCCAGCAGCGCGAGTGGGACAGGCCCTGGAAACACCATATATTTT

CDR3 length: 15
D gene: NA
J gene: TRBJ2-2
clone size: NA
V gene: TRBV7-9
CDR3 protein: CASSLWDSRRGELFF
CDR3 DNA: TGTGCCAGCAGCTTATGGGATAGCCGGCGCGGGGAGCTGTTTTTT

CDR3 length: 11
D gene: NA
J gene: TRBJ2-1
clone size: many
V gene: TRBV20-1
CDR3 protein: CSASDYNEQFF
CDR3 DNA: TGCAGTGCTAGTGACTACAATGAGCAGTTCTTC

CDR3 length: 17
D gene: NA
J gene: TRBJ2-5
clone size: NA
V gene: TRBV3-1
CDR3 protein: CASSQDIWAGVRETQYF
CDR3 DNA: TGTGCCAGCAGCCAAGATATTTGGGCAGGGGTAAGGGAGACCCAGTACTTC

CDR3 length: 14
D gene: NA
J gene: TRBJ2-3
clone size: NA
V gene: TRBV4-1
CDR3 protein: CASSQDLRSDTQYF
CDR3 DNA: TGCGCCAGCAGCCAAGATCTTAGGTCAGATACGCAGTATTTT

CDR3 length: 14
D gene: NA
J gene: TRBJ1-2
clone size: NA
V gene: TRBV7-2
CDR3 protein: CASSLVDRNYGYTF
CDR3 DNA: TGTGCCAGCAGCCTAGTAGACAGGAACTATGGCTACACCTTC

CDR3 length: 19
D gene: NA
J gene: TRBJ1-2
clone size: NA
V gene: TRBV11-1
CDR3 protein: CASSLYAGTGGLKKFGYTF
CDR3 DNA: TGTGCCAGCAGCTTGTACGCCGGGACGGGGGGCCTGAAAAAGTTTGGCTACACCTTC

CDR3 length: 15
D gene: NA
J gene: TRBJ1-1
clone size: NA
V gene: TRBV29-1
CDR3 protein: CSVGFKVRVDTEAFF
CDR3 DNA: TGCAGCGTTGGATTTAAAGTCAGGGTGGACACCGAAGCTTTCTTT

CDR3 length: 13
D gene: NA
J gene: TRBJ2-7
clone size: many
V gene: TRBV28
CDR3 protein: CASLDGQTYEQYF
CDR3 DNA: TGTGCCAGCCTGGACGGCCAGACCTACGAGCAGTACTTC

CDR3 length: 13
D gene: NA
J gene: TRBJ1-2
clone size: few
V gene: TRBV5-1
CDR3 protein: CASSSGSGDGYTF
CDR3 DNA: TGCGCCAGCAGCTCCGGGTCTGGAGATGGCTACACCTTC

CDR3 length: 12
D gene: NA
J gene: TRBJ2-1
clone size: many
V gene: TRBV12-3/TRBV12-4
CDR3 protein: CASGTRFNEQFF
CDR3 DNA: TGTGCCAGCGGTACTAGATTCAATGAGCAGTTCTTC

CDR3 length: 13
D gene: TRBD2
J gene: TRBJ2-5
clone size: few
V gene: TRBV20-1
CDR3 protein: CSGYTSGQETQYF
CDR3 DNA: TGCAGTGGTTATACTAGCGGTCAAGAGACCCAGTACTTC

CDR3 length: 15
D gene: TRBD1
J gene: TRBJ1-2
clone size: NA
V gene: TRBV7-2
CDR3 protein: CASSTQTGLGYGYTF
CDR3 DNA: TGTGCCAGTAGTACCCAGACAGGGCTGGGCTATGGCTACACCTTC

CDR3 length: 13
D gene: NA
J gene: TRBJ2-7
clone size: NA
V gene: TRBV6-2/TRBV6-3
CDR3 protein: CASSSPWSSEQYF
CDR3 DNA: TGTGCCAGCAGTTCCCCGTGGAGTTCCGAGCAGTACTTC

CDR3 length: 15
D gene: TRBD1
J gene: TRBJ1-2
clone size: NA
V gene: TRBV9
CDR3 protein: CASSVEGTVNYGYTF
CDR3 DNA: TGTGCCAGCAGCGTAGAGGGGACAGTTAACTATGGCTACACCTTC

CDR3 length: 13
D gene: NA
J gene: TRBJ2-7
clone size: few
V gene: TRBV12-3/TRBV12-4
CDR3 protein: CASSRERPYEQYF
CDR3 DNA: TGTGCCAGCAGCCGGGAGAGGCCTTACGAGCAGTACTTC

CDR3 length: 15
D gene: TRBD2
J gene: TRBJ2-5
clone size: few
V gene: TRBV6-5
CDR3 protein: CASSYRSGVGETQYF
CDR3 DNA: TGTGCCAGCAGTTACCGTAGCGGGGTTGGAGAGACCCAGTACTTC

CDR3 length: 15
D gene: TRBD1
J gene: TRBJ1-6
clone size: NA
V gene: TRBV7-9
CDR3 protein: CASSSTLGGDSPLHF
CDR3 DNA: TGTGCCAGCAGCTCCACATTAGGGGGCGATTCACCCCTCCACTTT

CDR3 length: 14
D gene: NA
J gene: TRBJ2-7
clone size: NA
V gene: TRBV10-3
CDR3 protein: CAISESSSRDEQYF
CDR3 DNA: TGTGCCATCAGTGAGTCAAGCTCCAGGGACGAGCAGTACTTC

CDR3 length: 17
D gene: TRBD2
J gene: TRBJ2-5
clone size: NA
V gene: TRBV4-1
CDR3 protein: CASSQGVLAGSQETQYF
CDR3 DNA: TGCGCCAGCAGCCAAGGGGTCCTAGCGGGGTCCCAAGAGACCCAGTACTTC

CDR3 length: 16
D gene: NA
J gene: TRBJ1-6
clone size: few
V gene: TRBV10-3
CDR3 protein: CAISQTKGSGNSPLHF
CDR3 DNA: TGTGCCATCAGTCAGACAAAGGGGTCGGGCAATTCACCCCTCCACTTT

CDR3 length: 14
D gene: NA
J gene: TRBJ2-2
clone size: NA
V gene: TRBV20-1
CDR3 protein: CSASKRWDTGGLFF
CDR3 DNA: TGCAGTGCTAGTAAGCGCTGGGACACCGGGGGGCTGTTTTTT

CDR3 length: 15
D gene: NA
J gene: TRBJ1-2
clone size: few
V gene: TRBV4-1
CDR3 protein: CVSSQVKGSSYGYTF
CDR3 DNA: TGCGTCAGCAGCCAAGTTAAGGGATCTTCCTATGGCTACACCTTC

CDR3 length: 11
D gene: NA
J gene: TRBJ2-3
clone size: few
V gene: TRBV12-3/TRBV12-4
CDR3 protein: CATGGANTQYF
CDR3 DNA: TGTGCCACTGGGGGGGCAAATACGCAGTATTTT

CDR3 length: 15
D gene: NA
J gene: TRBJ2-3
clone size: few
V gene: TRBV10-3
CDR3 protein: CASSYQRRIADTQYF
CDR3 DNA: TGTGCCAGCAGTTACCAGAGACGAATAGCAGATACGCAGTATTTT

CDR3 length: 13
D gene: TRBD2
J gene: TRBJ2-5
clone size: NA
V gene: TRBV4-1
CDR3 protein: CASSPRVAGEQYF
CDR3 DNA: TGCGCCAGCAGCCCCAGGGTAGCGGGAGAGCAGTACTTC

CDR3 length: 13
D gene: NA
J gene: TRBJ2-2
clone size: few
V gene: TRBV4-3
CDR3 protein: CASSRAGTGELFF
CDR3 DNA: TGCGCCAGCAGCCGCGCAGGCACCGGGGAGCTGTTTTTT

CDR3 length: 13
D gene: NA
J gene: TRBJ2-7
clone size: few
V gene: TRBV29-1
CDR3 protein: CSVFGTDAYEQYF
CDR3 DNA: TGCAGCGTCTTCGGGACGGATGCCTACGAGCAGTACTTC

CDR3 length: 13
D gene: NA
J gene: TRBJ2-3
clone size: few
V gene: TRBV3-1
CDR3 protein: CASTGDATDTQYF
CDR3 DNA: TGTGCCAGCACGGGGGATGCGACAGATACGCAGTATTTT

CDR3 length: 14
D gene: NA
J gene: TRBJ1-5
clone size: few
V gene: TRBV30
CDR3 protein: CAWSEGSSNQPQHF
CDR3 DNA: TGTGCCTGGAGTGAAGGGAGTAGCAATCAGCCCCAGCATTTT

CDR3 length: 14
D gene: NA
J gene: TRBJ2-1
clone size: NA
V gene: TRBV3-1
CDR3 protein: CASSHSGLNNEQFF
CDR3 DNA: TGTGCCAGCAGCCATTCGGGACTCAACAATGAGCAGTTCTTC

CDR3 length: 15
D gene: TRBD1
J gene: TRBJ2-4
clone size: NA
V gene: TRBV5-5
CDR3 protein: CASSLLDRAKNIQYF
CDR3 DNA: TGTGCCAGCAGCTTGCTGGACAGGGCCAAAAACATTCAGTACTTC

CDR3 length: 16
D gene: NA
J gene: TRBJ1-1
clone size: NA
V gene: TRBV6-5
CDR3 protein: CASSRTPGTANTEAFF
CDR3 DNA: TGTGCCAGCAGTCGTACCCCCGGGACGGCGAACACTGAAGCTTTCTTT

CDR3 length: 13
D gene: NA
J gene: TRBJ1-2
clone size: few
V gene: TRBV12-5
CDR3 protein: CASGLGTLDGYTF
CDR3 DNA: TGTGCTAGTGGCCTCGGGACCCTCGATGGCTACACCTTC

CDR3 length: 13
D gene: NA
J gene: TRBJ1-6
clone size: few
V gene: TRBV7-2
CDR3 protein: CASRGSGDSPLHF
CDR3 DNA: TGTGCCAGCAGGGGCAGTGGCGACTCACCCCTCCACTTT

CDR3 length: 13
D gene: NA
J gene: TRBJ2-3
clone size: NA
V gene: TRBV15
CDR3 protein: CATSRNLRDTQYF
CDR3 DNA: TGTGCCACCAGCAGAAACCTCCGGGATACGCAGTATTTT

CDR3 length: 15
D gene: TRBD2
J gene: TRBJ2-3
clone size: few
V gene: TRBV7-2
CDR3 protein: CASSSGLAGRDTQYF
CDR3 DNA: TGTGCCAGCAGCTCCGGACTAGCGGGGCGGGATACGCAGTATTTT

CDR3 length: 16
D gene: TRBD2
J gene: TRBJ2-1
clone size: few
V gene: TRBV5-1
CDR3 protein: CASSAMGGGAHNEQFF
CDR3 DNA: TGCGCCAGCAGTGCGATGGGCGGGGGGGCCCACAATGAGCAGTTCTTC

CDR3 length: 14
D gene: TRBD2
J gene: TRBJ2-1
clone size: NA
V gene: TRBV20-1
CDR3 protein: CSASSSSGNNEQFF
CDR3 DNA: TGCAGTGCCAGTAGCTCTAGCGGAAACAATGAGCAGTTCTTC

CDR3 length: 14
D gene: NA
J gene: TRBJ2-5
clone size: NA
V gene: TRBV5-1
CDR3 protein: CASSLTVGTETQYF
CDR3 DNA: TGCGCCAGCAGCCTGACAGTGGGAACGGAGACCCAGTACTTC